The source of this T cell receptor beta chain is a study of technical replicates of blood from a few donors. This clone was seen a handful of times. This table comes from immunoSEQ multiplex PCR, and its TCRdb copy is limited to in-frame clones, with some not included. The sample has about 53,000 clones, approximately 86% seen once. Looked up from germline, CDR1 is MNHNS and CDR2 is SASEGT. The CDR3 has 15 residues. The trim removed 4 bases at V and 3 bases at J, leaving 9 bases unmatched. This clonotype originated in a human donor in good health. Some clones in this sample may be carry-over from other donors' samples. The sample was PBMCs. The J gene is TRBJ2-7, the V gene TRBV6-1; 7 bases match TRBD2. CDR3 coding DNA: TGTGCCAGCAGTGCCACAATTAGCGGGCTCTACGAGCAGTACTTC. Its protein is CASSATISGLYEQYF.